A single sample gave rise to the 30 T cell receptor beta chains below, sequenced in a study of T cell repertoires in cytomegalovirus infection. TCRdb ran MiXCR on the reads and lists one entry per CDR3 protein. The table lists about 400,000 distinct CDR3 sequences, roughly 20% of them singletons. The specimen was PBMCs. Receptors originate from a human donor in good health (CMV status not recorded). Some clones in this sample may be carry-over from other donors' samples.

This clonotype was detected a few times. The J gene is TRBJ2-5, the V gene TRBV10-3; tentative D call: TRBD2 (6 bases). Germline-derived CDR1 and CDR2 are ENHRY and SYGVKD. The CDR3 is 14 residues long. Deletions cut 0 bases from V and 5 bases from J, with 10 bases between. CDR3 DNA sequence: TGTGCCATCAGTGAGTCAGGAGGGGACGAGACCCAGTACTTC. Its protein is CAISESGGDETQYF.

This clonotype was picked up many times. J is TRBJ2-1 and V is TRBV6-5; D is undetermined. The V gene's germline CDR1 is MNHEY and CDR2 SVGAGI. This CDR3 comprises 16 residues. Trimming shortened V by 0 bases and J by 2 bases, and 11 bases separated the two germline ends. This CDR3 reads CASSYSILDPYNEQFF. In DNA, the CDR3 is TGTGCCAGCAGTTACTCGATCCTAGACCCCTACAATGAGCAGTTCTTC.

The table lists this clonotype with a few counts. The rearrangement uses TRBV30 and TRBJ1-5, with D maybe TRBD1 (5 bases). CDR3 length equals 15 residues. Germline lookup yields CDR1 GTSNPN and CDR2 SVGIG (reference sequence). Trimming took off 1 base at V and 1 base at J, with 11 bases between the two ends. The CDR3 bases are TGTGCCTGGAGTGAGGTTGACAGAAGCAATCAGCCCCAGCATTTT. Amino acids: CAWSEVDRSNQPQHF.

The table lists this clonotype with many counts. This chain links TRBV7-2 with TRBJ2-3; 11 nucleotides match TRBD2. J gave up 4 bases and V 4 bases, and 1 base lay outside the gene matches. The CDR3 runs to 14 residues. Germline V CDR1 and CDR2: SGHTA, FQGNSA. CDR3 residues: CASSSGLAADTQYF. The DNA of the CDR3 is TGTGCCAGCAGCTCGGGACTAGCGGCAGATACGCAGTATTTT.

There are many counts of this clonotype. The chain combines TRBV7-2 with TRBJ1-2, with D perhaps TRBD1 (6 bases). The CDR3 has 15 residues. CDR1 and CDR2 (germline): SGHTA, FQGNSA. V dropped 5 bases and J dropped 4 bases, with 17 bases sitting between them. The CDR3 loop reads CASSNRGPLGYGYTF. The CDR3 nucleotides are TGTGCCAGCAGCAATCGGGGGCCCCTAGGCTATGGCTACACCTTC.

The CDR3: CAISETSGEYFQETQYF. DNA for the CDR3: TGTGCCATCAGTGAGACTAGCGGGGAATACTTCCAAGAGACCCAGTACTTC. The chain carries TRBV10-3 and TRBJ2-5; the match to TRBD2 covers 10 bases. The CDR3 is made up of 17 amino acids. V gave up 2 bases and J gave up 1 base; unmatched junction bases: 7. Germline V CDR1 and CDR2: ENHRY, SYGVKD.

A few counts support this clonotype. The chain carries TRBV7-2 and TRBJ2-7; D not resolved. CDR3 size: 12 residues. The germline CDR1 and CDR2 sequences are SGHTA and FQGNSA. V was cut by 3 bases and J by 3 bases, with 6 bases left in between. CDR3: CASSFPSYEQYF. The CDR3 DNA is TGTGCCAGCAGCTTTCCGAGCTACGAGCAGTACTTC.

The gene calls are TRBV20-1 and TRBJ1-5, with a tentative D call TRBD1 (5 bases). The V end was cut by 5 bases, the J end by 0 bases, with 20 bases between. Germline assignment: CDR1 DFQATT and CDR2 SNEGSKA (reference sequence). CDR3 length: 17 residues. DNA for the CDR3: TGCAGTGCTGGACCCCCTTGGCAGGGAGCTAGCAATCAGCCCCAGCATTTT. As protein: CSAGPPWQGASNQPQHF.

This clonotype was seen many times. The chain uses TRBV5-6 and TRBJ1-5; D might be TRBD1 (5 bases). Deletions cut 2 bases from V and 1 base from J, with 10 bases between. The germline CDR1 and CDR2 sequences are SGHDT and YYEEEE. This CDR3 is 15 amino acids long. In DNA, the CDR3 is TGTGCCAGCAGCTTAAGGGGACGAAGCAATCAGCCCCAGCATTTT. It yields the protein CASSLRGRSNQPQHF.

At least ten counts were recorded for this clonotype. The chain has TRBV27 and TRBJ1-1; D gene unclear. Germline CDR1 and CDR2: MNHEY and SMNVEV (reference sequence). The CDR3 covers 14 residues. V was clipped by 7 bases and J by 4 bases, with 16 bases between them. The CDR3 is CASTPRAFGTEAFF. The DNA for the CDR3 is TGTGCCAGCACCCCTCGGGCCTTCGGCACTGAAGCTTTCTTT.

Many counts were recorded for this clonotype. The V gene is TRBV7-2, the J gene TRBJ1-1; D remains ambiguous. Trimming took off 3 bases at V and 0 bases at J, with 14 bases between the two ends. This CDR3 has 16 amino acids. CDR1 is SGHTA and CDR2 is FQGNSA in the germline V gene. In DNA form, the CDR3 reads TGTGCCAGCAGCTTCCCTCCCAATACCGTGAACACTGAAGCTTTCTTT. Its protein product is CASSFPPNTVNTEAFF.

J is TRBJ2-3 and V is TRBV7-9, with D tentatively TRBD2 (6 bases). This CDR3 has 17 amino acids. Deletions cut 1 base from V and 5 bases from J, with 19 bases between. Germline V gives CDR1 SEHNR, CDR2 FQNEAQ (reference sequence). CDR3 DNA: TGTGCCAGCAGCTTAGGAAGATGGAGGGGCGGACGAGATACGCAGTATTTT. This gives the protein CASSLGRWRGGRDTQYF.

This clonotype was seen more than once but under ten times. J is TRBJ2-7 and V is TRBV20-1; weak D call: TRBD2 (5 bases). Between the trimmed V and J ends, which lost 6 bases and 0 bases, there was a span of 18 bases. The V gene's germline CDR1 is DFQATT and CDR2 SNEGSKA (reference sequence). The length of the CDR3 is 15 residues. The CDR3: CSASGVGSSSYEQYF. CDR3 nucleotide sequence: TGCAGTGCAAGTGGAGTAGGGAGTAGCTCCTACGAGCAGTACTTC.

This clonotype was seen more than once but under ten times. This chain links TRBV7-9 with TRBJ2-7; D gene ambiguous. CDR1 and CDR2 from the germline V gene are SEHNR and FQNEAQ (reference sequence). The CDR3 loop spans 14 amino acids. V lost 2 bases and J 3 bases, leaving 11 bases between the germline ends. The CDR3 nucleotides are TGTGCCAGCAGCTTAAAGGCAGGTCACTACGAGCAGTACTTC. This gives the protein CASSLKAGHYEQYF.

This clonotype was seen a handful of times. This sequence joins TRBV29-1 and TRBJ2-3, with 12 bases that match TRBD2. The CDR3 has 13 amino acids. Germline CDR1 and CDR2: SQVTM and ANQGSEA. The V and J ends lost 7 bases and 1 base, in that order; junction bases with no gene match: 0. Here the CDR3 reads CSGLAGGTDTQYF. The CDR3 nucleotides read TGCAGCGGACTAGCGGGGGGCACAGATACGCAGTATTTT.

The CDR3 loop is CASSVPAGGTYGYTF. The CDR3 DNA is TGCGCCAGCAGCGTCCCGGCGGGGGGCACCTATGGCTACACCTTC. The rearrangement joins TRBV5-1 to TRBJ1-2, with D possibly TRBD1 on 6 matching bases. Germline lookup yields CDR1 SGHRS and CDR2 YFSETQ. The V end was cut by 4 bases, the J end by 4 bases, with 17 bases between. There are 15 residues in the CDR3.

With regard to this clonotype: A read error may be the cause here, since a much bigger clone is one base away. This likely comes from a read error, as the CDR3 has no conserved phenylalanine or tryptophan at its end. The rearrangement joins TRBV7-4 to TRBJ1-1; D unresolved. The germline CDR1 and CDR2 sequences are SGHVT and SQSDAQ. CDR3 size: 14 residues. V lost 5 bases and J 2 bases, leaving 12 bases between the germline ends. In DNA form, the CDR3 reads TGTGCCAGCAGCCAACAACAATCTAACACTGAAGCTTTCGTT. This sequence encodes CASSQQQSNTEAFV.

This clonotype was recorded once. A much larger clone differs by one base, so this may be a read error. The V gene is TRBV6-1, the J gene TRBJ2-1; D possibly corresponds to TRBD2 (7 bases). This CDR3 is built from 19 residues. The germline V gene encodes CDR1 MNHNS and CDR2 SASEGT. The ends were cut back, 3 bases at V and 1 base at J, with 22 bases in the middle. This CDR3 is CASSEVWEGDLRSYNEQFF. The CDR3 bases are TGTGCCAGCAGTGAGGTTTGGGAGGGGGACCTCCGATCCTACAATGAGCAGTTCTTC.

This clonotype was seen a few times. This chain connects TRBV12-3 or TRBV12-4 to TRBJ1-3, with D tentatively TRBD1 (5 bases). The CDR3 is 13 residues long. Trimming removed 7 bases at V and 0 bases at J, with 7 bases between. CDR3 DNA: TGTGCCAGCAAAGGGGTCTCTGGAAACACCATATATTTT. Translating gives CASKGVSGNTIYF.

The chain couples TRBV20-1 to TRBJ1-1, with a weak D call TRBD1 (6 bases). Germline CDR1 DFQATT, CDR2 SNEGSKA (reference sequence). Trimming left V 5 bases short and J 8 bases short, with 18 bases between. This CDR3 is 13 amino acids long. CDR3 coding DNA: TGCAGTGCTGGCGGGACAACGAACAGAGAAGCTTTCTTT. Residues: CSAGGTTNREAFF.

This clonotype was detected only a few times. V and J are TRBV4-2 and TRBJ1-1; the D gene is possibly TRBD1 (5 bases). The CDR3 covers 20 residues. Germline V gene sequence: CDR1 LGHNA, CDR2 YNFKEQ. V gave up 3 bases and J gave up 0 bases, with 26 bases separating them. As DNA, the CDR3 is TGTGCCAGCAGCCAGCGTGCAGGTAGACAGACTAGAGGGCTGAACACTGAAGCTTTCTTT. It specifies CASSQRAGRQTRGLNTEAFF.

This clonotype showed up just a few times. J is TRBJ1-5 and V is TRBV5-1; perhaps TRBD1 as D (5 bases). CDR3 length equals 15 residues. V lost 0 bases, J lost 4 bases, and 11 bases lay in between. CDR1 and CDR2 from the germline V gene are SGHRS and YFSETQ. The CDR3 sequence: CASSLEGMWNQPQHF. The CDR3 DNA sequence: TGCGCCAGCAGCTTGGAGGGGATGTGGAATCAGCCCCAGCATTTT.

The CDR3 DNA follows: TGTGCCTCCGGGACAGGGGGCCGGTATGGCTACACCTTC. Translated, it gives CASGTGGRYGYTF. The gene calls are TRBV19 and TRBJ1-2, with 12 bases identical to TRBD1. There are 13 residues in the CDR3. Germline lookup yields CDR1 LNHDA and CDR2 SQIVND (reference sequence). V dropped 11 bases and J dropped 5; count of bases not matched to a gene: 6.

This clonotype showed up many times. This chain's CDR3 is CASSSGQFGEKLFF. For the CDR3, the DNA is TGTGCCAGCAGCTCCGGACAGTTTGGGGAAAAACTGTTTTTT. The chain recombines TRBV7-6 with TRBJ1-4; the D gene is possibly TRBD1 (6 bases). V shed 4 bases and J shed 8 bases, with 14 bases lying between them. The length of the CDR3 is 14 residues. CDR1 is SGHVS and CDR2 is FNYEAQ in the germline V gene.

CDR3 in DNA: TGCGCCAGCAGTGAGTCGAGCGTTCCAGGTAGAACACCCCTCCACTTT. Translated: CASSESSVPGRTPLHF. The gene calls are TRBV10-2 and TRBJ1-6; unclear D gene. The length of the CDR3 is 16 residues. The V gene's germline CDR1 is WSHSY and CDR2 SAAADI. V was clipped by 0 bases and J by 11 bases, with 17 bases between them.

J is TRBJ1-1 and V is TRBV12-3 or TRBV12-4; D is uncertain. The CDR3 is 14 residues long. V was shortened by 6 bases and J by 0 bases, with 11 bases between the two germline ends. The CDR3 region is CASSRTSMNTEAFF. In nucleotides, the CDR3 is TGTGCCAGCAGCCGCACGTCCATGAACACTGAAGCTTTCTTT.

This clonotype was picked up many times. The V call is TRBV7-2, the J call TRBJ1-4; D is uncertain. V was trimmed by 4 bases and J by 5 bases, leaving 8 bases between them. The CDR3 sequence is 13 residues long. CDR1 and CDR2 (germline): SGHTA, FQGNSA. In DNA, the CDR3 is TGTGCCAGCAGCTGGAGTGGGAATGAAAAACTGTTTTTT. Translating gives CASSWSGNEKLFF.

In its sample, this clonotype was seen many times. CDR3 loop: CASSLDPGLNYGYTF. DNA for the CDR3: TGTGCCAGCAGCTTAGATCCTGGACTTAACTATGGCTACACCTTC. The gene calls are TRBV11-2 and TRBJ1-2; no reliable D call. Germline V CDR1 and CDR2: SGHAT, FQNNGV. V lost 0 bases and J lost 1, with 9 bases in between. This CDR3 region has 15 residues. Supplemented by reference TRBV11-2 and TRBJ1-2, the full variable domain reads EAGVAQSPRYKIIEKRQSVAFWCNPISGHATLYWYQQILGQGPKLLIQFQNNGVVDDSQLPKDRFSAERLKGVDSTLKIQPAKLEDSAVYLCASSLDPGLNYGYTFGSGTRLTVV.

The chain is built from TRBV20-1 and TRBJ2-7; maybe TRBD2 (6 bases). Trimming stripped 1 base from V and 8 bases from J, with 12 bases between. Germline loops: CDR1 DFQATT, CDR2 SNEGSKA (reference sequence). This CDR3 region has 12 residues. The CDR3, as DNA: TGCAGTGCTAGAGCTTTGGAGGGTAAGCAGTACTTC. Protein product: CSARALEGKQYF.

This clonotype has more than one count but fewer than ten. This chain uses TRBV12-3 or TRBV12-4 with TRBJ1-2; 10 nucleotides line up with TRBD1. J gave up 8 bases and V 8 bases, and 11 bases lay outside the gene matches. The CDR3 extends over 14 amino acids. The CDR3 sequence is CASSYTGTGDGYTF. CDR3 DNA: TGTGCCAGCTCTTACACCGGGACAGGGGACGGCTACACCTTC.